This T cell receptor beta chain originates from a study of blood T cell repertoires in COVID-19. In the study overall: Some COVID-19 samples were acute and others convalescent; all came from the United States, Italy and Spain.

Looked up from germline, CDR1 is SGHRS and CDR2 is YFSETQ. The CDR3 is 13 amino acids. Trimming removed 5 bases at V and 3 bases at J, with 10 bases between. Categorization into cohorts depended on clinical history that participants reported. Per the original methods: Cell counts per sample came from amplifying reference gene primers. TCRdb's copy holds only in-frame clones and misses some; the assay was immunoSEQ multiplex PCR. V, J and clone size derive from that table, while D and trimming were established from the DNA sequence. The table records roughly 220,000 clones, 80% to 90% of them present only once.

The TCR sequence derives from a woman between 35 and 50 years old with acute COVID-19. The sample consisted of PBMCs or T cells enriched from blood (not recorded which). V and J are TRBV5-1 and TRBJ2-3; maybe TRBD2 (5 bases). CDR3 bases: TGCGCCAGCAGTCGTTCGGGGACAGATACGCAGTATTTT. Translation: CASSRSGTDTQYF.